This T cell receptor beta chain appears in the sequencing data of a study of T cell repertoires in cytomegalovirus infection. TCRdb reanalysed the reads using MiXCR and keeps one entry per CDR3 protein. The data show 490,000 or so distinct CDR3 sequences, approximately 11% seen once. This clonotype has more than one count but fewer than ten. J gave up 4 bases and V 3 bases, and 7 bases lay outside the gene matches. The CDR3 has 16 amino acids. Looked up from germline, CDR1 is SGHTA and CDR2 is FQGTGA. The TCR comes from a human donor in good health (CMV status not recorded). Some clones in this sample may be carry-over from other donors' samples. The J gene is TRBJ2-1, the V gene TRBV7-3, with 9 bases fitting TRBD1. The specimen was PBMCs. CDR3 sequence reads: CASSFKTGGNYNEQFF. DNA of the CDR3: TGTGCCAGCAGCTTTAAGACAGGGGGGAATTACAATGAGCAGTTCTTC. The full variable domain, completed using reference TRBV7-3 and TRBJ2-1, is GAGVSQTPSNKVTEKGKYVELRCDPISGHTALYWYRQSLGQGPEFLIYFQGTGAADDSGLPNDRFFAVRPEGSVSTLKIQRTERGDSAVYLCASSFKTGGNYNEQFFGPGTRLTVL.